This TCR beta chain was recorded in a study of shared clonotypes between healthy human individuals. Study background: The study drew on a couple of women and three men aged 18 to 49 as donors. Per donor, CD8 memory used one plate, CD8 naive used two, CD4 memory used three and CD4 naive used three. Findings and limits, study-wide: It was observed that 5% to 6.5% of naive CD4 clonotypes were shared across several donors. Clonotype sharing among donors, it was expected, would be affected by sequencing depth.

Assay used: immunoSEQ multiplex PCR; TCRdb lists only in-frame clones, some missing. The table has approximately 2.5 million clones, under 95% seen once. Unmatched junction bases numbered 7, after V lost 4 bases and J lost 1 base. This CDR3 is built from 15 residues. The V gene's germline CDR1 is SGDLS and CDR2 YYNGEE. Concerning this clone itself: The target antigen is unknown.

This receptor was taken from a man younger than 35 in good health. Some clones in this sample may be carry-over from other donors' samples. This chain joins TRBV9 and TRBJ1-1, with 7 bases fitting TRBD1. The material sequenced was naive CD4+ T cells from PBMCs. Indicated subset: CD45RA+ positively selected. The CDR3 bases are TGTGCCAGCAGCACTGACGACAGGGCGAACACTGAAGCTTTCTTT. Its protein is CASSTDDRANTEAFF.